Following are 32 T cell receptor beta chains from one sample sequenced in a study of identical twins. MiXCR, applied by TCRdb to the 5' RACE reads, yields one record per CDR3 protein. The data contain about 280,000 distinct CDR3 sequences, under 9% of them singletons. Another study also made use of these data, one on yellow fever vaccine responses in identical twins.

Sequencing was carried out using memory (CD45RO+) T cells sorted from blood. The receptors derive from a woman aged 18-29 years in good health.

The chain employs TRBV15 and TRBJ1-4; D gene uncertain. The length of the CDR3 is 13 residues. V was shortened by 6 bases and J by 7 bases, with 12 bases between the two germline ends. Germline CDR1 reads LNHNV; CDR2 reads YYDKDF (reference sequence). The CDR3 nucleotides are TGTGCCACCAGAATAGGGTATAGTGAAAAACTGTTTTTT. Translated: CATRIGYSEKLFF.

The chain carries TRBV10-3 and TRBJ2-5; TRBD2 matches 9 bases. The V segment lost 10 bases and the J segment 2 bases; nucleotides outside the gene matches: 5. The germline CDR1 and CDR2 sequences are ENHRY and SYGVKD. The length of the CDR3 is 13 residues. CDR3 sequence reads: CATRTSAQETQYF. CDR3 in DNA: TGTGCCACACGGACTAGCGCGCAAGAGACCCAGTACTTC.

In the case of this clonotype: Sequence at one end of the junction differs from germline and may be a read error. The chain has TRBV28 and TRBJ2-2; 15 bases agree with TRBD2. The CDR3 extends over 17 amino acids. The germline V gene encodes CDR1 MDHEN and CDR2 SYDVKM. Here the CDR3 DNA reads TGCGCCAGCACATCCGGGACTAGCGGGAGGCGAACCGGGGAGCTGTTTTTT. This translates into CASTSGTSGRRTGELFF.

This rearrangement joins TRBV27 to TRBJ2-5; 11 positions match TRBD1. J was trimmed by 7 bases and V by 5 bases; bases with no gene match: 12. Germline V gene data show CDR1 as MNHEY and CDR2 as SMNVEV (reference sequence). This CDR3 spans 16 amino acids. This CDR3 reads CASSPIGGQGEGTQYF. DNA for the CDR3: TGTGCCAGCAGTCCTATCGGGGGACAGGGGGAAGGGACCCAGTACTTC.

As regards this clonotype: A clone one base away is much larger, so this may be a read error. J is TRBJ1-2 and V is TRBV12-3 or TRBV12-4; D possibly corresponds to TRBD1 (5 bases). The CDR3 contains 13 residues. CDR3 sequence (DNA): TGTGCCAGCAGTTTAGGCGGGGCCTATGGCTACCCCTTC. Residues: CASSLGGAYGYPF.

This clonotype has a count of ten or more. V and J are TRBV5-1 and TRBJ1-2, with D possibly matching TRBD1 (5 bases). Germline CDR1 and CDR2: SGHRS and YFSETQ. V was cut by 4 bases and J by 2 bases, with 15 bases left in between. The CDR3 spans 15 residues. The CDR3 reads CASSEAGDSNYGYTF. In nucleotides, the CDR3 is TGCGCCAGCAGCGAGGCTGGGGACTCCAACTATGGCTACACCTTC.

This clonotype was recorded at least ten times. This chain joins TRBV12-3 or TRBV12-4 and TRBJ1-2; D gene ambiguous. The CDR3 contains 15 residues. Trimming took 5 bases from V and 7 from J, leaving 20 bases between them. CDR3 nucleotide sequence: TGTGCCAGCAGTCGAAGTACCGGGAATTCTTTTGGCTACACCTTC. This encodes CASSRSTGNSFGYTF.

The table lists this clonotype with a few counts. V and J are TRBV24-1 and TRBJ2-2, with TRBD1 matching 9 bases. V was clipped by 4 bases and J by 7 bases; unmatched bases: 6. The CDR3 is made up of 15 amino acids. Germline values: CDR1 KGHDR, CDR2 SFDVKD. The CDR3 sequence: CATSDPGTGIGELFF. The CDR3 nucleotides are TGTGCCACCAGTGACCCCGGGACAGGGATCGGGGAGCTGTTTTTT.

This clonotype came up a few times. V usage is TRBV6-1 and J usage is TRBJ2-7, with D perhaps matching TRBD1 (5 bases). The V end lost 5 bases, the J end lost 5 bases, and 13 bases lay between the germline ends. The length of the CDR3 is 13 residues. The germline V gene has CDR1 MNHNS and CDR2 SASEGT. The CDR3 DNA reads TGTGCCAGCAGTAGGTTACAGGATAACGAGCAGTACTTC. Protein sequence: CASSRLQDNEQYF.

This clonotype was seen only a few times. The chain recombines TRBV15 with TRBJ2-7, with D possibly TRBD1 on 6 matching bases. The germline V and J ends were trimmed by 2 bases and 2 bases, with 19 bases remaining between them. The CDR3 runs to 17 residues. Germline V gene sequence: CDR1 LNHNV, CDR2 YYDKDF (reference sequence). CDR3 nucleotides: TGTGCCACCAGCAGATTCGGTCAGGGGAGCCCTCCCTACGAGCAGTACTTC. It specifies CATSRFGQGSPPYEQYF. Supplemented by reference TRBV15 and TRBJ2-7, the full variable domain reads DAMVIQNPRYQVTQFGKPVTLSCSQTLNHNVMYWYQQKSSQAPKLLFHYYDKDFNNEADTPDNFQSRRPNTSFCFLDIRSPGLGDTAMYLCATSRFGQGSPPYEQYFGPGTRLTVT.

The sample holds many counts of this clonotype. The rearrangement uses TRBV24-1 and TRBJ2-3, with 7 nucleotides matching TRBD1. The junction had 9 bases not matched to a gene; V was cut back by 5 bases and J by 5 bases. CDR3 length equals 15 residues. CDR1 is KGHDR, CDR2 SFDVKD, per germline. The CDR3 protein is CATSGNRGVVDTQYF. The CDR3 nucleotides read TGTGCCACCAGTGGAAACAGGGGAGTGGTAGATACGCAGTATTTT.

This clonotype was observed many times. V is TRBV6-5 and J is TRBJ2-3; 10 nucleotides agree with TRBD2. Germline loops: CDR1 MNHEY, CDR2 SVGAGI. The CDR3 is 16 residues long. V lost 5 bases to trimming and J lost 2 bases; unmatched junction nucleotides: 7. The CDR3 DNA reads TGTGCCAGCAGTACTCTAGCGGGAGTCAACACAGATACGCAGTATTTT. As protein: CASSTLAGVNTDTQYF.

With respect to this clonotype: At one end, the junction sequence differs from germline, possibly due to a read error. The rearrangement joins TRBV2 to TRBJ2-6; D remains ambiguous. Germline CDR1 SNHLY, CDR2 FYNNEI. The CDR3 sequence is 18 residues long. CDR3 sequence reads: CARSPHGSLSSGANVLTF. In DNA form, the CDR3 reads TGTGCCCGCAGTCCTCACGGGTCGTTAAGCTCTGGGGCCAACGTCCTGACTTTC.

This clonotype came up many times. The chain recombines TRBV25-1 with TRBJ1-1; D call uncertain. The CDR3 loop spans 12 amino acids. The V end lost 4 bases, the J end lost 1 base, and 4 bases lay between the germline ends. Germline lookup yields CDR1 MGHDK and CDR2 SYGVNS. The CDR3 region is CASSGPNTEAFF. The DNA of the CDR3 is TGTGCCAGCAGTGGCCCGAACACTGAAGCTTTCTTT.

The table lists this clonotype with many counts. The V and J genes are TRBV5-1 and TRBJ1-1; D not certain. CDR1 is SGHRS, CDR2 YFSETQ, per germline. V dropped 4 bases and J dropped 0 bases, with 13 bases sitting between them. CDR3 length: 15 residues. The CDR3 bases are TGCGCCAGCAGCCAAATGGAGGGAATGAACACTGAAGCTTTCTTT. Its protein product is CASSQMEGMNTEAFF.

CDR3 in amino acids: CASSLSGAYNSPLHF. As DNA, the CDR3 is TGTGCCAGCAGCTTGAGCGGGGCCTATAATTCACCCCTCCACTTT. The chain has TRBV7-9 and TRBJ1-6; the D is unclear. Trimming removed 3 bases from V and 2 bases from J, with 8 bases in between. The CDR3 runs 15 residues. CDR1 is SEHNR, CDR2 FQNEAQ, per germline (reference sequence).

This chain uses TRBV7-9 with TRBJ2-1, with 8 bases lining up with TRBD2. The junction had 11 bases not matched to a gene; V was cut back by 1 base and J by 12 bases. Germline V gives CDR1 SEHNR, CDR2 FQNEAQ (reference sequence). The length of the CDR3 is 15 residues. CDR3 region: CASSLGTGTSLVQFF. The CDR3 nucleotides are TGTGCCAGCAGCTTAGGGACCGGGACTAGTCTGGTGCAGTTCTTC.

The chain couples TRBV10-3 to TRBJ1-4, with D possibly TRBD1 on 6 matching bases. The CDR3 extends over 13 amino acids. CDR1 and CDR2 from the germline V gene are ENHRY and SYGVKD. The V gene lost 10 bases and the J gene lost 5 bases, with 14 bases spanning the gap. CDR3: CATSDRLNEKLFF. The CDR3 bases are TGTGCCACCTCGGACAGACTCAATGAAAAACTGTTTTTT.

This clonotype was observed at least ten times. This CDR3 reads CASSARGGYNEQFF. The DNA of the CDR3 is TGTGCCAGCAGTGCGCGGGGTGGGTACAATGAGCAGTTCTTC. The V and J genes are TRBV6-2 or TRBV6-3 and TRBJ2-1, with D possibly being TRBD2 (6 bases). From germline, CDR1 is MNHEY and CDR2 SVGEGT. The CDR3 runs 14 residues. V lost 5 bases and J 4 bases, leaving 12 bases between the germline ends.

There are a few counts of this clonotype. The V call is TRBV27, the J call TRBJ2-6; D not resolved. The CDR3 length is 16 residues. The germline V and J ends were trimmed by 5 bases and 0 bases, with 11 bases remaining between them. Per the germline V gene, CDR1 is MNHEY and CDR2 is SMNVEV (reference sequence). The CDR3 region is CASSNSGHSGANVLTF. Here the CDR3 DNA reads TGTGCCAGCAGTAACAGTGGGCACTCTGGGGCCAACGTCCTGACTTTC.

The gene calls are TRBV27 and TRBJ2-5, with 8 bases that match TRBD2. Germline V gives CDR1 MNHEY, CDR2 SMNVEV (reference sequence). V trimming: 6 bases; J trimming: 4 bases; junction bases outside the gene matches: 10. The CDR3 loop spans 15 amino acids. CDR3 bases: TGTGCCAGCAGACCTCCCCGGGGGGGCGTAGAGACCCAGTACTTC. It is translated as CASRPPRGGVETQYF.

In its sample, this clonotype was seen a few times. This sequence joins TRBV5-1 and TRBJ1-2; 9 nucleotides agree with TRBD1. Losses at the gene ends were 4 bases for V and 3 bases for J; bases not matched to a gene: 4. Germline lookup yields CDR1 SGHRS and CDR2 YFSETQ. This CDR3 has 14 residues. DNA of the CDR3: TGCGCCAGCAGCGGGAGGACAGGGGACTATGGCTACACCTTC. Translation: CASSGRTGDYGYTF.

The chain carries TRBV12-3 or TRBV12-4 and TRBJ1-6, with D perhaps TRBD1 (6 bases). The length of the CDR3 is 17 residues. V was clipped by 8 bases and J by 6 bases, with 23 bases between them. The DNA of the CDR3 is TGTGCCAGCGGCCCAGGGAGGGAGAGGGGGTTTAATTCACCCCTCCACTTT. Its translation: CASGPGRERGFNSPLHF.

This clonotype was detected many times. The rearrangement uses TRBV6-1 and TRBJ1-1; no clear D gene. Germline loops: CDR1 MNHNS, CDR2 SASEGT. The CDR3 is 13 amino acids. V was trimmed by 8 bases and J by 1 base, leaving 11 bases between them. CDR3 loop: CASFDSWNTEAFF. The CDR3 region has the DNA TGTGCCAGCTTCGATTCCTGGAACACTGAAGCTTTCTTT.

This clonotype came up a few times. This chain links TRBV20-1 with TRBJ2-2; possible D gene TRBD1, 5 bases. The germline V gene encodes CDR1 DFQATT and CDR2 SNEGSKA (reference sequence). This CDR3 has 13 residues. V lost 6 bases, J lost 4 bases, and 12 bases lay in between. DNA for the CDR3: TGCAGTGCCAATGGGGCAATCACCGGGGAGCTGTTTTTT. Its translation is CSANGAITGELFF.

This clonotype was recorded many times. V gene TRBV12-3 or TRBV12-4 combines with J gene TRBJ2-1; a weak D match, TRBD2 (6 bases). V gave up 6 bases and J gave up 3 bases, with 9 bases separating them. The CDR3 is made up of 13 amino acids. CDR3 bases: TGTGCCAGCAGCGGGACTCACTACAATGAGCAGTTCTTC. This translates into CASSGTHYNEQFF.

The V and J genes are TRBV7-9 and TRBJ2-7; D is undetermined. The V end lost 2 bases, the J end lost 6 bases, and 8 bases lay between the germline ends. The CDR3 is made up of 12 amino acids. Germline V gene lookup returns CDR1 SEHNR and CDR2 FQNEAQ (reference sequence). CDR3 nucleotide sequence: TGTGCCAGCAGCTTATCATCCGGCGAGCAGTACGTC. Translating it yields CASSLSSGEQYV.

The chain combines TRBV5-1 with TRBJ2-6; 9 bases align to TRBD1. The V gene's germline CDR1 is SGHRS and CDR2 YFSETQ. Germline trimming cut 4 bases from V and 2 bases from J; bases unmatched to any gene: 13. CDR3 length equals 19 residues. CDR3 loop: CASSTGTGQQKTGANVLTF. DNA for the CDR3: TGCGCCAGCAGCACCGGGACAGGGCAACAAAAGACTGGGGCCAACGTCCTGACTTTC.

The chain couples TRBV28 to TRBJ1-2; D not resolved. The CDR3 contains 14 residues. From germline, CDR1 is MDHEN and CDR2 SYDVKM. V shed 3 bases and J shed 3 bases, with 11 bases lying between them. CDR3 loop: CASSFPWGDYGYTF. The DNA of the CDR3 is TGTGCCAGCAGTTTCCCATGGGGAGACTATGGCTACACCTTC.

This clonotype was recorded many times. The rearrangement uses TRBV7-9 and TRBJ1-1; D is perhaps TRBD1 (6 bases). The CDR3 loop spans 14 amino acids. The germline V gene encodes CDR1 SEHNR and CDR2 FQNEAQ (reference sequence). Between the trimmed V and J ends, which lost 2 bases and 4 bases, there was a span of 11 bases. In nucleotides, the CDR3 is TGTGCCAGCAGCTTAATTCGAGGGGGCACTGAAGCTTTCTTT. This sequence encodes CASSLIRGGTEAFF.

This clonotype was observed many times. V is TRBV25-1 and J is TRBJ2-3; a weak D match, TRBD1 (5 bases). The CDR3 length is 15 residues. V lost 3 bases and J 0 bases, leaving 10 bases between the germline ends. Germline V gene lookup returns CDR1 MGHDK and CDR2 SYGVNS. CDR3 nucleotides: TGTGCCAGCAGTGACGTGGGGCTAAGCACAGATACGCAGTATTTT. Residues: CASSDVGLSTDTQYF. Full variable domain (outside the CDR3, taken from reference TRBV25-1 and TRBJ2-3): EADIYQTPRYLVIGTGKKITLECSQTMGHDKMYWYQQDPGMELHLIHYSYGVNSTEKGDLSSESTVSRIRTEHFPLTLESARPSHTSQYLCASSDVGLSTDTQYFGPGTRLTVL.

Ten or more counts support this clonotype. This chain joins TRBV5-1 and TRBJ2-2; 7 positions agree with TRBD1. Losses at the gene ends were 8 bases for V and 1 base for J; bases not matched to a gene: 2. The germline V gene encodes CDR1 SGHRS and CDR2 YFSETQ. The CDR3 has 13 residues. CDR3 DNA sequence: TGCGCCAGTTGGACAGGGAACACCGGGGAGCTGTTTTTT. Its translation is CASWTGNTGELFF.